The clone carrying this TCR beta chain has at least ten counts. The second PCR ran 7 to 11 cycles with a sample-barcoded 5' primer and J-beta primers. TCRdb re-derived calls from the 5' RACE reads in MiXCR, one entry per CDR3 protein. The sample holds around 1,700,000 distinct CDR3 sequences, roughly 27% seen once. This sample stems from a study of blood T cells in healthy people across ages. Specimen: blood. The receptor's source is a woman under 40 in good health.

CDR3 in DNA: TGCGCCAGCGGGACCTTAATATCCTCCGGGACCGCACGCAATGAGCAGTTCTTC. It codes for CASGTLISSGTARNEQFF. The chain carries TRBV10-2 and TRBJ2-1, with D perhaps assigned TRBD1 or TRBD2 (5 bases each). The V and J ends lost 8 bases and 6 bases respectively, with 29 bases between them. Germline V lookup: CDR1 WSHSY, CDR2 SAAADI. The CDR3 contains 18 residues.